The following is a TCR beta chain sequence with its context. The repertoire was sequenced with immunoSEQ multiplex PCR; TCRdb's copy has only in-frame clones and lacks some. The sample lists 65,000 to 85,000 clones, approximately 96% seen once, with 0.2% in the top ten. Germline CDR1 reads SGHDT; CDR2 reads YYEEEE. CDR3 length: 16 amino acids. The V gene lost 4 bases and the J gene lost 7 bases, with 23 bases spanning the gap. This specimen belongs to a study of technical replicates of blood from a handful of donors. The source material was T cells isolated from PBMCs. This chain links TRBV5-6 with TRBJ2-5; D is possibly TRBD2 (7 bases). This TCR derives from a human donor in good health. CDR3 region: CASSRISGGRVGTQYF. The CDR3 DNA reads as TGTGCCAGCAGCCGAATTTCGGGGGGCAGGGTCGGGACCCAGTACTTC.